This T cell receptor beta chain was identified in a study of identical twins. Remarks on this clonotype: Antigen unknown.

Germline CDR1 is MNHNS and CDR2 is SASEGT. The CDR3 sequence is 13 residues long. The V gene end was trimmed by 9 bases and the J gene end by 7 bases; junction bases not matched to a gene: 9. TCRdb re-called the 5' RACE reads with MiXCR, one entry per CDR3 protein. The sample yields over 500,000 distinct CDR3 sequences, 22% seen once. Study-wide points: It was cross-sectional statistical analysis, not following the same donors, that the conclusions relied on.

These data also featured in a second study, about T cells expressing NK-cell markers.

The V and J genes are TRBV6-1 and TRBJ2-1; TRBD1 matches 7 bases. The receptor was derived from a woman aged 18 to 35 in good health. Material for sequencing was CD4+ T cells sorted from blood. The DNA of the CDR3 is TGTGCCAGTGATGCCGACAGGGAAAATGAGCAGTTCTTC. This encodes CASDADRENEQFF.